This TCR beta chain was recovered during a study of patients and donors after allogeneic stem cell transplantation. MiXCR was run by TCRdb on the RT-PCR reads, yielding one entry per CDR3 protein. The sample contains about 960,000 distinct CDR3 sequences, about 20% of which appear only once. Trimming removed 3 bases from V and 2 bases from J, with 7 bases in between. The germline gives CDR1 KGHSH, CDR2 LQKENI. The CDR3 loop spans 13 amino acids. There are a few counts of this clonotype. This clonotype was sampled from a human donor who was either an allogeneic HSCT recipient or a stem cell or donor lymphocyte infusion donor (not recorded which). It is not recorded whose cells these are; they may come from a transplant donor. The chain combines TRBV18 with TRBJ1-2, with TRBD1 as a possible D gene (5 bases). The sequenced sample was blood, either unsorted or a sorted T cell fraction (not recorded which). DNA of the CDR3: TGTGCCAGCTCACCTGAGGGGAACTATGGCTACACCTTC. This sequence encodes CASSPEGNYGYTF.